This passage covers 10 T cell receptor beta chains from one sample sequenced in a study of human T cells and chemical hapten exposure. One entry per CDR3 protein results from TCRdb running MiXCR on the RACE reads. The sample holds 35,000 to 50,000 distinct CDR3 sequences, 12% seen once. The sample's time point: pre-sensitization, week 0. Noted treatment: therapeutic diphenylcyclopropenone sensitization with weekly scalp DPC. The sequences come from whole blood, collected in connection with sensitization to the hapten diphenylcyclopropenone (DPC). These receptors came from a woman aged 25 to 39 with alopecia areata. Some clones in this sample may be carry-over from other donors' samples.

This chain connects TRBV20-1 to TRBJ2-7; 8 nucleotides align to TRBD2. CDR1 is DFQATT and CDR2 is SNEGSKA in the germline V gene (reference sequence). The junction had 11 bases not matched to a gene; V was cut back by 1 base and J by 6 bases. This CDR3 comprises 15 residues. Written as DNA, the CDR3 is TGCAGTGCTAGAGGTACCGGGACTAGGTGGGTCGAGCAGTACTTC. This sequence encodes CSARGTGTRWVEQYF.

This clonotype was counted many times. V and J are TRBV12-3 or TRBV12-4 and TRBJ2-7; D gene uncertain. This CDR3 is built from 13 residues. V was trimmed by 5 bases and J by 3 bases, leaving 11 bases between them. In DNA form, the CDR3 reads TGTGCCAGCAGTGGACGAGAGAACTACGAGCAGTACTTC. This gives the protein CASSGRENYEQYF.

The sample holds many counts of this clonotype. The V and J genes are TRBV7-3 and TRBJ2-1; 11 bases line up with TRBD2. The CDR3 length is 15 residues. Germline V gene sequence: CDR1 SGHTA, CDR2 FQGTGA. J gave up 9 bases and V 5 bases, and 9 bases lay outside the gene matches. DNA for the CDR3: TGTGCCAGCAGCACCATAGCGGGAGGGGATGTTGAGCAGTTCTTC. Its translation is CASSTIAGGDVEQFF.

The table lists this clonotype with many counts. This chain uses TRBV11-2 with TRBJ2-7; no definite D call. Germline loops: CDR1 SGHAT, CDR2 FQNNGV. The CDR3 length is 12 residues. With 2 bases removed from V and 2 bases from J, the gap between germline ends came to 4 bases. The CDR3 here is CASSLRPYEQYF. The CDR3 nucleotides are TGTGCCAGCAGCTTAAGGCCCTACGAGCAGTACTTC.

V and J are TRBV7-3 and TRBJ2-3; 15 positions match TRBD2. V lost 5 bases, J lost 6 bases, and 12 bases stayed unmatched. Per germline, CDR1 SGHTA and CDR2 FQGTGA. The CDR3 spans 18 residues. The CDR3 nucleotides read TGTGCCAGCAGCGGAAGGGGACTAGCGGGAGGAGTAGGGGATACGCAGTATTTT. As protein: CASSGRGLAGGVGDTQYF.

This clonotype was found a few times. The rearrangement links TRBV7-9 to TRBJ2-1; perhaps D is TRBD1 or TRBD2 (5 bases each). CDR3 size: 14 residues. Germline CDR1 SEHNR, CDR2 FQNEAQ (reference sequence). Trimming pared 1 base from V and 6 bases from J, leaving 10 bases between. CDR3 residues: CASSLVRDANEQFF. The DNA of the CDR3 is TGTGCCAGCAGCTTAGTCCGGGACGCCAATGAGCAGTTCTTC.

This clonotype was counted between two and nine times. V usage is TRBV7-2 and J usage is TRBJ2-1, with 7 bases identical to TRBD2. The V segment lost 5 bases and the J segment 6 bases; nucleotides outside the gene matches: 7. The CDR3 length is 14 residues. Germline V gives CDR1 SGHTA, CDR2 FQGNSA. The CDR3 DNA reads as TGTGCCAGCAGCGCCCGCGGGACTACCAATGAGCAGTTCTTC. Translation: CASSARGTTNEQFF. The entire variable domain, with the rest obtained from reference TRBV7-2 and TRBJ2-1, is as follows: GAGVSQSPSNKVTEKGKDVELRCDPISGHTALYWYRQSLGQGLEFLIYFQGNSAPDKSGLPSDRFSAERTGGSVSTLTIQRTQQEDSAVYLCASSARGTTNEQFFGPGTRLTVL.

By sample fraction, this clonotype is medium-sized (0.01 to 0.1%). The chain couples TRBV10-3 to TRBJ2-5; 9 positions agree with TRBD2. V gave up 9 bases and J gave up 3 bases; unmatched junction bases: 8. Per the germline V gene, CDR1 is ENHRY and CDR2 is SYGVKD. The CDR3 has 14 residues. The CDR3 DNA is TGTGCCATGGCGGCTAGCGGGAAAGAAGAGACCCAGTACTTC. This translates into CAMAASGKEETQYF.

V gene TRBV6-2 or TRBV6-3 combines with J gene TRBJ1-5; D ambiguous. V was pared by 0 bases and J by 7 bases, with 7 bases between. Germline V gene lookup returns CDR1 MNHEY and CDR2 SVGEGT. The CDR3 has 13 amino acids. The CDR3 region is CASSYSIPQPQHF. The CDR3 DNA follows: TGTGCCAGCAGTTACTCGATCCCCCAGCCCCAGCATTTT.

This clonotype was seen only a few times. V is TRBV2 and J is TRBJ2-2, with D perhaps matching TRBD1 (6 bases). CDR1 and CDR2 (germline): SNHLY, FYNNEI. V was shortened by 3 bases and J by 2 bases, with 13 bases between the two germline ends. This CDR3 contains 16 residues. DNA for the CDR3: TGTGCCAGCAGTGATGCTAGGGGACATAACACCGGGGAGCTGTTTTTT. This codes for CASSDARGHNTGELFF.